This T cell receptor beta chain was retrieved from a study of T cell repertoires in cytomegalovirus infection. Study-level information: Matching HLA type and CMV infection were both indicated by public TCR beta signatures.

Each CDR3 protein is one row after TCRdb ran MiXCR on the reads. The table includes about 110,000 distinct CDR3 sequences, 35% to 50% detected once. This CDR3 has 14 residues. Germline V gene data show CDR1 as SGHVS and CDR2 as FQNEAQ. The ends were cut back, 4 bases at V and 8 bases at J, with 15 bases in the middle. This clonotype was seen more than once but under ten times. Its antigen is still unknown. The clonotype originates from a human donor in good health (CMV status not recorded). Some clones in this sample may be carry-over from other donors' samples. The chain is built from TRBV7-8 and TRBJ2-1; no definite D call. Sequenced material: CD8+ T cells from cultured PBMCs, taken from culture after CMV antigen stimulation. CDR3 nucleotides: TGTGCCAGCAGCTCCCGGACCATTCCGTATGAGCAGTTCTTC. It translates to CASSSRTIPYEQFF.